A selection of T cell receptor beta chains follows, all from one sample in a study of blood T cells in healthy people across ages. One entry per CDR3 protein results from TCRdb running MiXCR on the 5' RACE reads. Of about 1.7 million distinct CDR3 sequences listed, approximately 28% are singletons. The sample comprised blood. These receptors originate from a woman between 25 and 40 years old in good health. CDR3s include the opening cysteine and the closing phenylalanine or tryptophan.

CDR3aa,v_gene,j_gene
CASSPRTGAQETQYF,TRBV18,TRBJ2-5
CASSLGRAWRTYGYTF,TRBV7-2,TRBJ1-2
CASSPRDDQETQYF,TRBV7-7,TRBJ2-5
CASRSLAGGEFF,TRBV7-2,TRBJ2-1
CASSQDLGRPQHF,TRBV4-1,TRBJ1-5
CSVGQGAIDTQYF,TRBV29-1,TRBJ2-3
CASSWTKSSYEQYF,TRBV28,TRBJ2-7
CANSGTSGYGYTF,TRBV6-6,TRBJ1-2
CASSLAVAGTSYNEQFF,TRBV5-1,TRBJ2-1
CASSVAPSGGVGYNEQFF,TRBV9,TRBJ2-1
CSARDGSAYNSPLHF,TRBV20-1,TRBJ1-6
CASSRPLATDTQYF,TRBV6-2/TRBV6-3,TRBJ2-3
CASSTTYGTQYF,TRBV12-3/TRBV12-4,TRBJ2-5
CASSLLTGETQYF,TRBV5-1,TRBJ2-5
CACSTLAGVDEQYF,TRBV7-2,.
CASRAVTNEKLFF,TRBV5-1,TRBJ1-4
CASSYGLAVDTQYF,TRBV27,TRBJ2-3
CACSESGGRTYEQYF,TRBV25-1,.
CASIQPGTGGPNFSYEQYF,TRBV6-2/TRBV6-3,TRBJ2-7
CASRRKVDGRGGYGYTF,TRBV27,TRBJ1-2
CASSTRGDTYEQYF,TRBV6-6,TRBJ2-7
CSVEVVNGYTF,TRBV29-1,TRBJ1-2
CSASLNDREYGFEQFF,TRBV20-1,TRBJ2-1
CSVLTGARDTQYF,TRBV29-1,TRBJ2-3